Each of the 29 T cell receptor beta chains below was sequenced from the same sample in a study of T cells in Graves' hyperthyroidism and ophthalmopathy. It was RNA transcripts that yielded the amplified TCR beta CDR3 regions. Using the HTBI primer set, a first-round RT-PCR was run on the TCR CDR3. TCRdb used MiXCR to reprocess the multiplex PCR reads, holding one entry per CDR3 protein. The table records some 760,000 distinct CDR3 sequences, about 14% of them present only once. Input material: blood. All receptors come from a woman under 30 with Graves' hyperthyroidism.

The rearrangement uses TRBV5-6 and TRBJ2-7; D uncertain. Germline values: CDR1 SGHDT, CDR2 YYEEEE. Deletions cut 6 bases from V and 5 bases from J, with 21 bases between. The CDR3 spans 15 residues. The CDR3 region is CASTHDGPLGDEQYF. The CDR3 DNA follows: TGTGCCAGCACCCACGATGGCCCTCTGGGTGACGAGCAGTACTTC.

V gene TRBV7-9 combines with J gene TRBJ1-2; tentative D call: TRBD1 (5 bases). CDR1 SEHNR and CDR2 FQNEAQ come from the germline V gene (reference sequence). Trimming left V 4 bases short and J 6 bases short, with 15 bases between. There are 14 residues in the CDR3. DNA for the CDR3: TGTGCCAGCAGCTACGAAGGGGTGGGGGATGGCTACACCTTC. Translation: CASSYEGVGDGYTF.

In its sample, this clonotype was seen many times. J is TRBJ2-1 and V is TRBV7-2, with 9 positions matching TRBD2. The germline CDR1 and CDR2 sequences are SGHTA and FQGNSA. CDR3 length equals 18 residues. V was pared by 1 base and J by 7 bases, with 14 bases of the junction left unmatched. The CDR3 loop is CASSLVGPGREGRNEQFF. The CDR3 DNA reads TGTGCCAGCAGCTTAGTGGGCCCTGGGCGGGAGGGCCGGAATGAGCAGTTCTTC.

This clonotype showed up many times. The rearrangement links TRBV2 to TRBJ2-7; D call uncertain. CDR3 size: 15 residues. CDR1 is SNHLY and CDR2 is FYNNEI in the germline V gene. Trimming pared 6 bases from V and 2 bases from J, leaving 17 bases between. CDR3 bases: TGTGCCAGCAGGGCCGAACATAACCCGACCTACGAGCAGTACTTC. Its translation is CASRAEHNPTYEQYF.

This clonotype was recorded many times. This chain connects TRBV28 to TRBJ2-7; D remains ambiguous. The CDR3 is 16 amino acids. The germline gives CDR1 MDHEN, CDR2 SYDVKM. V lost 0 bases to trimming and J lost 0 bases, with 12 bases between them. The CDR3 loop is CASSLWGGGSSYEQYF. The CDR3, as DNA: TGTGCCAGCAGTTTATGGGGCGGTGGCAGCTCCTACGAGCAGTACTTC.

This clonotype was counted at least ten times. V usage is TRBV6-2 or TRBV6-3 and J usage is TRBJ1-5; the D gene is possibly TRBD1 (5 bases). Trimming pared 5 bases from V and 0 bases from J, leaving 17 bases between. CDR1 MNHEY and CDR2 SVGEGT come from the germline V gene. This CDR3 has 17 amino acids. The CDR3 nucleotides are TGTGCCAGCAGTCACTGGGGGAGACGGTATAGCAATCAGCCCCAGCATTTT. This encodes CASSHWGRRYSNQPQHF.

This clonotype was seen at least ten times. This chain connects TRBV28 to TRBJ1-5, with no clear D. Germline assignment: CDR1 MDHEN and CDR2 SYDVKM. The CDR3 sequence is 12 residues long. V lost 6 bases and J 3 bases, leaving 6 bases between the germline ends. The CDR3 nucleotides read TGTGCCAGCAGGGCGGCCAATCAGCCCCAGCATTTT. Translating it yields CASRAANQPQHF.

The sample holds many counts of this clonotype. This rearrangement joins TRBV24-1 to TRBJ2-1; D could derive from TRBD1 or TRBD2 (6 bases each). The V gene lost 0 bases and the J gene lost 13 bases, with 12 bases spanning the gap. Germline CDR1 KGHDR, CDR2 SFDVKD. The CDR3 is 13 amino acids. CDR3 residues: CATSDLGGTPQFF. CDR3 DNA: TGTGCCACCAGTGATTTGGGCGGGACACCCCAGTTCTTC.

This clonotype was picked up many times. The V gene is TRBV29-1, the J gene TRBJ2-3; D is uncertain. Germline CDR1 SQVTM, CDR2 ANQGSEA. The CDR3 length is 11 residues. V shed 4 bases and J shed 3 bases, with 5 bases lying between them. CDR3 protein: CSVVSTDTQYF. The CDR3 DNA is TGCAGCGTTGTTTCGACAGATACGCAGTATTTT.

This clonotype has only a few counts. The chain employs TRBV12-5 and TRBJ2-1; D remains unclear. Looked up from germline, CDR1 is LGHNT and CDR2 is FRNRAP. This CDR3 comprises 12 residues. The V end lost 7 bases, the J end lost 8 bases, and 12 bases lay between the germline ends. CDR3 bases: TGTGCTAGTGCCATTAGTAGCTATGAGCAGTTCTTC. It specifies CASAISSYEQFF.

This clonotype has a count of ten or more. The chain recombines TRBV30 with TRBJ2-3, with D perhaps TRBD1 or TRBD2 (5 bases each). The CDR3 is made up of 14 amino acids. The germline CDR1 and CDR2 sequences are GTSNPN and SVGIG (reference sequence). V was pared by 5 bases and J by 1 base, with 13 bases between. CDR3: CAWGTATGTDTQYF. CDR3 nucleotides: TGTGCCTGGGGGACGGCGACCGGCACAGATACGCAGTATTTT. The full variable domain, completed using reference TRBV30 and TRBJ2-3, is SQTIHQWPATLVQPVGSPLSLECTVEGTSNPNLYWYRQAAGRGLQLLFYSVGIGQISSEVPQNLSASRPQDRQFILSSKKLLLSDSGFYLCAWGTATGTDTQYFGPGTRLTVL.

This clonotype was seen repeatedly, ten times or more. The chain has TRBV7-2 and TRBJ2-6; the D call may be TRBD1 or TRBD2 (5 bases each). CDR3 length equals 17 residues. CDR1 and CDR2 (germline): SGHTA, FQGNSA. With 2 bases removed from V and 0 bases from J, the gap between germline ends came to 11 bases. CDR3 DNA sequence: TGTGCCAGCAGCTTAAGGGGACGGAACTCTGGGGCCAACGTCCTGACTTTC. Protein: CASSLRGRNSGANVLTF.

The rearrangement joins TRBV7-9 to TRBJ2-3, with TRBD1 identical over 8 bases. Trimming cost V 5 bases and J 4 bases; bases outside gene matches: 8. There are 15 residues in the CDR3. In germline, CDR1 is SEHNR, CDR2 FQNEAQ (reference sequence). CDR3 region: CASSRGQGNPDTQYF. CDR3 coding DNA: TGTGCCAGCAGCCGCGGACAGGGAAATCCAGATACGCAGTATTTT.

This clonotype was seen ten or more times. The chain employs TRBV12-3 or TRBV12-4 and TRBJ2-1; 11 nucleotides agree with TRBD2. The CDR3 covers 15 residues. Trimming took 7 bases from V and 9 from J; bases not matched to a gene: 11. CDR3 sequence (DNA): TGTGCCAGCACCGGCCCTAGCGGGAGGAGGACTGAGCAGTTCTTC. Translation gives CASTGPSGRRTEQFF.

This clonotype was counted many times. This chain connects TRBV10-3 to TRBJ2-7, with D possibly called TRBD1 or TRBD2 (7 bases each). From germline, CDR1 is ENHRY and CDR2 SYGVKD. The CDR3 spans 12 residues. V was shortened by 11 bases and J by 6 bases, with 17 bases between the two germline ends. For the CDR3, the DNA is TGTGCCTCATCAGGGGGGGCTTTCGAGCAGTACTTC. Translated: CASSGGAFEQYF.

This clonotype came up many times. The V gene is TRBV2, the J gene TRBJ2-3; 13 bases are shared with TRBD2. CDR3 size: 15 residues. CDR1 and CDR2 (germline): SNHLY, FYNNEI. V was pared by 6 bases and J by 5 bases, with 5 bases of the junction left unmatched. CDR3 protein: CASSPLAGGVDTQYF. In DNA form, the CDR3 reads TGTGCCAGCAGCCCACTAGCGGGAGGGGTAGATACGCAGTATTTT. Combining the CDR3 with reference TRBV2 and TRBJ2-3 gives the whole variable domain EPEVTQTPSHQVTQMGQEVILRCVPISNHLYFYWYRQILGQKVEFLVSFYNNEISEKSEIFDDQFSVERPDGSNFTLKIRSTKLEDSAMYFCASSPLAGGVDTQYFGPGTRLTVL.

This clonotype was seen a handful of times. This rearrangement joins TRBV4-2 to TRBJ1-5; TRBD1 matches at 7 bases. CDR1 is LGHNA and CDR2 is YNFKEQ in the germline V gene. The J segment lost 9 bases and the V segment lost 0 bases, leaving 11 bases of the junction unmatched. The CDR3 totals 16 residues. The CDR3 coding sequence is TGTGCCAGCAGCCAAGACGAGGGACAGCCAATTAGGCCCCAGCATTTT. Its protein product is CASSQDEGQPIRPQHF.

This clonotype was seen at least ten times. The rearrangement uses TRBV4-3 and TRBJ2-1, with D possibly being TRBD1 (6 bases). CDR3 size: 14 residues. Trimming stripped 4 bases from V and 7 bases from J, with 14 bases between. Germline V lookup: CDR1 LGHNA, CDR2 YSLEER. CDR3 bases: TGCGCCAGCAGCCCATCGTACAGGGATAATGAGCAGTTCTTC. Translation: CASSPSYRDNEQFF.

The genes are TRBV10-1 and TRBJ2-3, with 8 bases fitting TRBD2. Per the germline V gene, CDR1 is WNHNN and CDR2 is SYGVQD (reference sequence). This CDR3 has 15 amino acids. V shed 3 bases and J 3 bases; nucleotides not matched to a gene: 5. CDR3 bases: TGCGCCAGCAGTGATATGGCTAGCGGGACAGATACGCAGTATTTT. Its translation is CASSDMASGTDTQYF.

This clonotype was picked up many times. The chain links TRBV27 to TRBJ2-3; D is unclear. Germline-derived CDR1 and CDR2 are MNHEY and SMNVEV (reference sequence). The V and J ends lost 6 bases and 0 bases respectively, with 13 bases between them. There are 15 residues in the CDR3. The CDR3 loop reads CASRPILGSTDTQYF. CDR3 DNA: TGTGCCAGCAGACCCATTTTGGGGAGCACAGATACGCAGTATTTT.

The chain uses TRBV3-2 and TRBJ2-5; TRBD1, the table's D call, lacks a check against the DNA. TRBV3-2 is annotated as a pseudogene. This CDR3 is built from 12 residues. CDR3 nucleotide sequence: TGTGCCAGCAGCCAAGATCGGGACGTCTCATACTTC. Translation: CASSQDRDVSYF.

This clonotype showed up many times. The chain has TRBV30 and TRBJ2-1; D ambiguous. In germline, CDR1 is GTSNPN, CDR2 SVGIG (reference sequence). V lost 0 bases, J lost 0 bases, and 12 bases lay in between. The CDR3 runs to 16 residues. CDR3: CAWSVGWESSYNEQFF. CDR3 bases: TGTGCCTGGAGTGTAGGGTGGGAAAGCTCCTACAATGAGCAGTTCTTC.

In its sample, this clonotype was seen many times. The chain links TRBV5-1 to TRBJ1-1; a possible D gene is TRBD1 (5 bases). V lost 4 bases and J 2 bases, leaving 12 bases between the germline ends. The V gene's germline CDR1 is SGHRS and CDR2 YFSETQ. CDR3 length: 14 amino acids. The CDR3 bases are TGCGCCAGCAGCGCCGGACAACTAAACACTGAAGCTTTCTTT. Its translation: CASSAGQLNTEAFF.

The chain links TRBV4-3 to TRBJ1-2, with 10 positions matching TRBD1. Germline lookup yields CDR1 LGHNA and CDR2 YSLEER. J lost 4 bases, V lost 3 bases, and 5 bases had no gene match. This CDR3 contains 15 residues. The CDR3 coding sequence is TGCGCCAGCAGCCAGGGGACAGGGGCGGGCTATGGCTACACCTTC. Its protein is CASSQGTGAGYGYTF.

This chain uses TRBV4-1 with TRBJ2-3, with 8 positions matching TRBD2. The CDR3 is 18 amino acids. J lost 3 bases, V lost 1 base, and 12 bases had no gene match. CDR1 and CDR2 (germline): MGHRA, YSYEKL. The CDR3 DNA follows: TGCGCCAGCAGCCAAGTGAAGGCGGGAGGCAGGTTTACAGATACGCAGTATTTT. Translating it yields CASSQVKAGGRFTDTQYF.

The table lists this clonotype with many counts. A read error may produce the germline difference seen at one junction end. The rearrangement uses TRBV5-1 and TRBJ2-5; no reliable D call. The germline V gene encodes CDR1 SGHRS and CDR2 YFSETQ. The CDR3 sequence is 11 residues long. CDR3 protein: CASSLSETQYF. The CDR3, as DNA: TGTGCCAGCTCATTGTCGGAGACCCAGTACTTC.

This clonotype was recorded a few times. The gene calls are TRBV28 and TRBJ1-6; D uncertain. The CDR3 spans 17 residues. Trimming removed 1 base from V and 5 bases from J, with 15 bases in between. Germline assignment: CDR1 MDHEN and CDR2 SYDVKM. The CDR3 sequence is CASSLFDPFGNNSPLHF. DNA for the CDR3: TGTGCCAGCAGTTTATTTGACCCCTTCGGGAATAATTCACCCCTCCACTTT.

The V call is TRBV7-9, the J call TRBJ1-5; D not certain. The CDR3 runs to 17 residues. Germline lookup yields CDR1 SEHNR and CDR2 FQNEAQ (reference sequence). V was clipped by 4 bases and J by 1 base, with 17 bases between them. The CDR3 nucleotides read TGTGCCAGCAGCTCCGAGACCGGTCTAAAGAGCAATCAGCCCCAGCATTTT. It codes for CASSSETGLKSNQPQHF.

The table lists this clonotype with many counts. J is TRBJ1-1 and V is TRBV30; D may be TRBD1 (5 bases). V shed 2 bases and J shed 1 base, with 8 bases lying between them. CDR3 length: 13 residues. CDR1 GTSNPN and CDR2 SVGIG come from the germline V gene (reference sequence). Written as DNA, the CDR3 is TGTGCCTGGAGTCGGGACGGGAACACTGAAGCTTTCTTT. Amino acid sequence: CAWSRDGNTEAFF. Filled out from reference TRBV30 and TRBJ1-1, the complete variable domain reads SQTIHQWPATLVQPVGSPLSLECTVEGTSNPNLYWYRQAAGRGLQLLFYSVGIGQISSEVPQNLSASRPQDRQFILSSKKLLLSDSGFYLCAWSRDGNTEAFFGQGTRLTVV.